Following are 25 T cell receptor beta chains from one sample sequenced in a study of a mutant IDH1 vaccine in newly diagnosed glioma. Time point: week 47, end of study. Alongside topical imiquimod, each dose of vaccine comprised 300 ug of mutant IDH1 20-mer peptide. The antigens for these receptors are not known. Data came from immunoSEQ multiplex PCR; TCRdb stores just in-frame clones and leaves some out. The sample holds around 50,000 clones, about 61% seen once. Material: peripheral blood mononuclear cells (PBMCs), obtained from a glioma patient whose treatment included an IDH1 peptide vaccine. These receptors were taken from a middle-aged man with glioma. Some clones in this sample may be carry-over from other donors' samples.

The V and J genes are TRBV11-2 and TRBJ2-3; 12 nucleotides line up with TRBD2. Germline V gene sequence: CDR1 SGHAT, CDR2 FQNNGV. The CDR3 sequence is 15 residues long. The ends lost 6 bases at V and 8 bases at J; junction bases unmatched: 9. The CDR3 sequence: CASRETRTSGVTQYF. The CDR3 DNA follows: TGTGCCAGCAGAGAAACACGGACTAGCGGGGTTACGCAGTATTTT. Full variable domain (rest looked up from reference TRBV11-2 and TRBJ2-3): EAGVAQSPRYKIIEKRQSVAFWCNPISGHATLYWYQQILGQGPKLLIQFQNNGVVDDSQLPKDRFSAERLKGVDSTLKIQPAKLEDSAVYLCASRETRTSGVTQYFGPGTRLTVL.

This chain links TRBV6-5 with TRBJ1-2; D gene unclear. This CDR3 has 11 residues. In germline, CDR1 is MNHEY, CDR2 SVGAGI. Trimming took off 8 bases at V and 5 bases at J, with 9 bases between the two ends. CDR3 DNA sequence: TGTGCCAGCGGTCTGAAGTATGGCTACACCTTC. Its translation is CASGLKYGYTF.

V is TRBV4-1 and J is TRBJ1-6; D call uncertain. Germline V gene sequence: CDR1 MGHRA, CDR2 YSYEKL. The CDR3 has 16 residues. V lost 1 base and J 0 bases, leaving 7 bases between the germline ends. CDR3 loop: CASSQAESSYNSPLHF. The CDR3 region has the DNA TGCGCCAGCAGCCAAGCTGAGAGCTCCTATAATTCACCCCTCCACTTT.

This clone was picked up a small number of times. The CDR3 DNA reads as TGTGCCTGGGCCAGGGGTTCCGGGGCCAACGTCCTGACTTTC. Encoded protein: CAWARGSGANVLTF. This rearrangement joins TRBV30 to TRBJ2-6; TRBD1 is a possible D gene (6 bases). V lost 5 bases, J lost 4 bases, and 12 bases lay in between. The CDR3 has 14 amino acids. Looked up from germline, CDR1 is GTSNPN and CDR2 is SVGIG (reference sequence).

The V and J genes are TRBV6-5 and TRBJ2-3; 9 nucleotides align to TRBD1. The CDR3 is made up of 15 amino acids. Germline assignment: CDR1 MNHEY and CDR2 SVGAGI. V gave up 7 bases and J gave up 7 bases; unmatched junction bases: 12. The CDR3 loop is CASTEGTGRSNTQYF. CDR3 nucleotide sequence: TGTGCCAGCACGGAGGGGACAGGGAGGTCGAATACGCAGTATTTT.

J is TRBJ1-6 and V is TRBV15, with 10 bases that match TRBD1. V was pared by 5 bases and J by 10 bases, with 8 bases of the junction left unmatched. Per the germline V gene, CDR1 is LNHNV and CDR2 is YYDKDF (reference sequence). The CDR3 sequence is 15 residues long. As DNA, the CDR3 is TGTGCCACCAGCGGTAAGACAGGGGGCCAATCACCCCTCCACTTT. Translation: CATSGKTGGQSPLHF.

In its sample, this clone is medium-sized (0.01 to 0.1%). The CDR3 DNA is TGTGCCAGCAGTGAAATGGACACACATTCAGCCTACGAGCAGTACTTC. Its protein product is CASSEMDTHSAYEQYF. The chain combines TRBV6-1 with TRBJ2-7, with a weak D call TRBD1 (5 bases). Germline V gene lookup returns CDR1 MNHNS and CDR2 SASEGT. Deletions cut 2 bases from V and 2 bases from J, with 16 bases between. The CDR3 consists of 16 residues.

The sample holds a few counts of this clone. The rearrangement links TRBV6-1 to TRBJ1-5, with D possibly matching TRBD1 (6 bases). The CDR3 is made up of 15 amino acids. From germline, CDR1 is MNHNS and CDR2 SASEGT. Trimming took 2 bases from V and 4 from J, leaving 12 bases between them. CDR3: CASSERSGENQPQHF. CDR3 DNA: TGTGCCAGCAGTGAACGGTCAGGGGAGAATCAGCCCCAGCATTTT.

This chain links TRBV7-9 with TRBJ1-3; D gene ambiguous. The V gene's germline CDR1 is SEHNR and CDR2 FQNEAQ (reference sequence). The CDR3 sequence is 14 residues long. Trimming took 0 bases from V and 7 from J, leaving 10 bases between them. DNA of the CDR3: TGTGCCAGCAGCTTAGCCCAAGGGCCTAACACCATATATTTT. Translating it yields CASSLAQGPNTIYF. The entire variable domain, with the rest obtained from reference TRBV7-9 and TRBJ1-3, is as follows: DTGVSQNPRHKITKRGQNVTFRCDPISEHNRLYWYRQTLGQGPEFLTYFQNEAQLEKSRLLSDRFSAERPKGSFSTLEIQRTEQGDSAMYLCASSLAQGPNTIYFGEGSWLTVV.

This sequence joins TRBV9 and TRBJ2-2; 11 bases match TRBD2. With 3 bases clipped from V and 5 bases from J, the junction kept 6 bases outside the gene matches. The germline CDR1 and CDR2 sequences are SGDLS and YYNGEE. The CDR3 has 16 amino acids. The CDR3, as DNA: TGTGCCAGCAGCGCCTCTAGCGGGGGGCCAACCGGGGAGCTGTTTTTT. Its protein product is CASSASSGGPTGELFF.

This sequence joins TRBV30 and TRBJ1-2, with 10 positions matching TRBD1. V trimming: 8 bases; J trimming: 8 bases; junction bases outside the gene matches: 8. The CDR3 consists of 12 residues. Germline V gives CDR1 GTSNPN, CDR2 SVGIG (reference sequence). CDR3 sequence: CAQKDRGNGYTF. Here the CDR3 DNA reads TGTGCCCAGAAGGACAGGGGGAACGGCTACACCTTC.

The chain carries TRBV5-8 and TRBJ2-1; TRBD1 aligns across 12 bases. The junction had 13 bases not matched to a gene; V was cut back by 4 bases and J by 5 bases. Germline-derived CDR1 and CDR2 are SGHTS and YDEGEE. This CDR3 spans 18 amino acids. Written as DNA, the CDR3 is TGTGCCAGCAGCGCAGGACCAGGGACAGGGGGCATCCACAATGAGCAGTTCTTC. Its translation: CASSAGPGTGGIHNEQFF.

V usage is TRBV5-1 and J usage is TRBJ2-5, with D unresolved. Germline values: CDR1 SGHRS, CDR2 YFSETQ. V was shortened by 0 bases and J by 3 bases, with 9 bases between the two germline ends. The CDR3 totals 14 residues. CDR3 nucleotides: TGCGCCAGCAGCTTGGGTGGTTTGGAAGAGACCCAGTACTTC. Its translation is CASSLGGLEETQYF.

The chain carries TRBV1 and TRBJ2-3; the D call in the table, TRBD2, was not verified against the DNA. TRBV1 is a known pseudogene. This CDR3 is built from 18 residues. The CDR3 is CTSSQDRAGGVMADTQYF. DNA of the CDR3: TGCACCAGCAGCCAAGATCGAGCGGGGGGGGTGATGGCAGATACGCAGTATTTT.

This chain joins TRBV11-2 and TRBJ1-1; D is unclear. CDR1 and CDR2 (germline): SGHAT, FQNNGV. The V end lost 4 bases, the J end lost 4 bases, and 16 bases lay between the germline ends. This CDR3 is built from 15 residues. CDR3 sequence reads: CASSSAPASGTEAFF. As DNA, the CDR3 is TGTGCCAGCAGCTCCGCCCCAGCCTCGGGCACTGAAGCTTTCTTT.

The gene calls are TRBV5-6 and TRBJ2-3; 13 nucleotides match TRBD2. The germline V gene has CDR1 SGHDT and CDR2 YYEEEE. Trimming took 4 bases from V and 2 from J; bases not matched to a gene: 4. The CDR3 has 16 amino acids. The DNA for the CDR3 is TGTGCCAGCAGCCTACTAGCGGGGGGGTTCACAGATACGCAGTATTTT. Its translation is CASSLLAGGFTDTQYF.

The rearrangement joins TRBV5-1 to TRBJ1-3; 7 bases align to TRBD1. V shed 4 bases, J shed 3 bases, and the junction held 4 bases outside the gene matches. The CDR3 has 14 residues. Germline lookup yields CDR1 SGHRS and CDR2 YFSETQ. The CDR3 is CASSPGTDGNTIYF. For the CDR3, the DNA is TGCGCCAGCAGCCCCGGGACAGATGGAAACACCATATATTTT.

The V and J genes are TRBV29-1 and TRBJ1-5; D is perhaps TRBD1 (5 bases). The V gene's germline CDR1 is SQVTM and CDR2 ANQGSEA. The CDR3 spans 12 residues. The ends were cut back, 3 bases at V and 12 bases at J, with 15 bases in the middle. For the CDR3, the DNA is TGCAGCGTTGACGTACCGGGAGGGGTCCAGCATTTT. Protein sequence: CSVDVPGGVQHF.

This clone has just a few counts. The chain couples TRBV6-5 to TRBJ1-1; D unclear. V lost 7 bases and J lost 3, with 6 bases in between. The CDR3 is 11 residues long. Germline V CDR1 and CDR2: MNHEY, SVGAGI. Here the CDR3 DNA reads TGTGCCAGCATGGGGTACACTGAAGCTTTCTTT. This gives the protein CASMGYTEAFF.

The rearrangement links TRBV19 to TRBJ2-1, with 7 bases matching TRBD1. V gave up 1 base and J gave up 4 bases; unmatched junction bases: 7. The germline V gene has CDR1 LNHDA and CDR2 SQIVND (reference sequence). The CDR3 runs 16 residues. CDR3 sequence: CASSIGFDRAYNEQFF. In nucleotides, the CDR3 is TGTGCCAGTAGTATAGGGTTCGACAGGGCGTACAATGAGCAGTTCTTC.

The CDR3 loop reads CASSLRPSGEETQYF. The CDR3, as DNA: TGCGCCAGCAGCTTGAGGCCTAGCGGGGAAGAGACCCAGTACTTC. The rearrangement joins TRBV5-1 to TRBJ2-5; 9 positions match TRBD2. Trimming at V came to 1 base and at J to 3 bases, leaving 4 bases not matched to a gene. This CDR3 contains 15 residues. The germline V gene has CDR1 SGHRS and CDR2 YFSETQ.

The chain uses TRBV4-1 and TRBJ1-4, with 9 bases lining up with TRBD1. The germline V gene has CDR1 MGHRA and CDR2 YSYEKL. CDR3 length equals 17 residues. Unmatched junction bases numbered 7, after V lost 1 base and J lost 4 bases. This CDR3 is CASSQVTPGQGNEKLFF. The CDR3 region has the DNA TGCGCCAGCAGCCAAGTAACTCCGGGACAGGGTAATGAAAAACTGTTTTTT.

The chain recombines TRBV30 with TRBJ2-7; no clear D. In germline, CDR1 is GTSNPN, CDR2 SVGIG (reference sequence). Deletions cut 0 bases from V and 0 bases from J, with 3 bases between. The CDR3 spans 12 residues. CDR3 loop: CAWSVISYEQYF. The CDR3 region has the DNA TGTGCCTGGAGTGTGATCTCCTACGAGCAGTACTTC.

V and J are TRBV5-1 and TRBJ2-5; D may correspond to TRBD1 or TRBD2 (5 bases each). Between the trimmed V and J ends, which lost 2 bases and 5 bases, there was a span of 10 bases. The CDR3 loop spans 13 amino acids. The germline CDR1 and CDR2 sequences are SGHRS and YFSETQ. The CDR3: CASSFGGVETQYF. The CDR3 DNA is TGCGCCAGCAGCTTTGGGGGTGTCGAGACCCAGTACTTC.

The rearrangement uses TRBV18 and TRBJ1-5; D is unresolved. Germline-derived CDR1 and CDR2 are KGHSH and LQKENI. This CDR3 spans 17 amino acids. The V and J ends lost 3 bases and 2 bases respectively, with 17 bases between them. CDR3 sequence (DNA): TGTGCCAGCTCACCTGGGTTGACGGGCAATGGCAATCAGCCCCAGCATTTT. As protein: CASSPGLTGNGNQPQHF.